Sequencing of this T cell receptor (beta chain) was carried out in a study of cytomegalovirus exposure and HLA in healthy donors (TCRdb year 2017). Regarding the complete study: According to an earlier analysis of several hundred of the donors, roughly 180 million T cells yielded 95 million to 140 million unique TCR beta sequences and about 280 Gb of sequence data. An early release that covered more than 550 HLA-typed donors contained approximately 300 gigabases of sequencing data and some 87 million unique TCR sequences. Along with the roughly 710-subject first cohort, a separate validation cohort of over 90 different subjects was used. The number of typed donors differed by locus: about 629-630 for A, B, C, DRB1 and DQB1; 500 to 550 for DQA1; approximately 600 for DPA1; and 400 to 480 for DPB1. An earlier analysis of roughly 580 of the donors used high-throughput TCR beta sequencing to judge whether each TCR beta V gene segment behaved as functional or pseudogenic. The study used immunosequencing to profile the T cell repertoires of several hundred subjects and linked those repertoires to cytomegalovirus serostatus. To study patterns of TCR occurrence, a later analysis re-analyzed previously published TCR beta repertoires from 666 donors and added high-resolution HLA genotyping. HLA typing covered class I and class II loci at four-digit resolution. On average, approximately 250,000 unique TCR beta nucleotide sequences were sequenced per donor among some 420 genotyped donors of the cohort, with roughly 18% of those sequences being non-productive. A handful of DR-DQ haplotypes were handled as single units for association and clustering because linkage in the cohort was strong. Rather than using new phenotypic data, the later analysis identified candidate immune exposures from TCR beta sequences and from how often those sequences occurred across donors. To predict cytomegalovirus infection status, the study combined high-throughput TCR immunosequencing, statistical association of individual TCRs with disease status, and machine learning. The study was designed to test whether signatures of past pathogen exposure could be identified by cataloging public T cell receptors. Donor age, sex, ethnicity and CMV serostatus were compiled alongside the repertoire data. A later genetic analysis used genome-wide SNP genotypes for about 60% of the 666 donors, treating that subset as a discovery cohort. Every discovery cohort repertoire had been produced on one sequencing platform. Of the roughly 400 genotyped donors, approximately 83% fell in the genetic ancestry cluster associated with self-reported Caucasian donors.

Overall results and qualifications from the work: In a later analysis, around 15,000 TCR beta sequences were associated with specific HLA alleles at a false discovery rate of 0.05. Compared with the approximately 700-donor mean, donors in an Asian-associated ancestry cluster had fewer N-insertions in productive TCRs, according to a later genetic analysis. When HLA alleles, especially DR and DQ, strongly co-occurred, TCR associations were difficult to assign to individual alleles. According to the authors, the approach could potentially be generalized to other disease states and immunological phenotypes. Because counts were too low, approximately 15 rarely observed V segments, including chromosome 9 orphons, were excluded from the earlier analysis of fewer than 650 of the donors. V-gene and J-gene trimming of TCR beta chains was associated with a missense DCLRE1C variant in a later genetic analysis, and the association was replicated in an independent cohort. A later analysis reported that several top co-occurrence clusters appeared linked to parvovirus B19, influenza, CMV and Epstein-Barr virus. A further reported finding was that TCR beta sequences accurately predicted the HLA-A and HLA-B alleles for most subjects in the first cohort. In a later analysis, most CMV-associated TCR beta chains were found to appear HLA-restricted, with HLA associations seemingly driven largely by CMV exposure. Most TCR sequences were seen in very few donors, while some public TCRs were found in many individuals. A total of 150 to 200 TCR beta chains were listed by the study as associated with cytomegalovirus. Presence/absence analyses assumed roughly uniform sequencing depth across donors, an assumption that may not hold. In a later analysis, HLA-associated TCR beta chains showed more clonal expansion and lower generation probabilities than non-associated chains that were equally common. Immune exposure information for the cohort was limited to CMV serostatus. Because some donors lacked HLA typing at each locus, the association tests relied only on the typed subset. In vitro tests confirmed that a few of the cytomegalovirus-associated TCR beta chains recognize cytomegalovirus antigens. The sequencing pipeline was judged likely to have produced a cluster of highly shared sequence variants as a technical artifact. A later analysis found that TCR association rates varied across HLA loci, with DRB1 alleles showing the most associated TCRs and HLA-C alleles the fewest. The classifier was reported to diagnose cytomegalovirus status with high specificity and sensitivity in both the original and validation cohorts. This cohort had only TCR beta chains sequenced, and the lack of alpha or paired-chain data limited which features could be detected. Linkage disequilibrium might explain the correlated functional status among segregating V segments, but an unknown experimental factor could not be ruled out. In an earlier analysis of around 600 of the donors, most TCR beta V segments were observed in productive rearrangements about 90% or about 30% of the time, broadly matching IMGT annotations.

Library prep was done by the immunoSEQ multiplex PCR assay. For the multiplex PCR, a mixture combining 60 forward primers for TCR Vbeta segments and 13 reverse primers for TCR Jbeta segments was used. Amplification of the CDR3 region of rearranged TCR beta genes was performed with a multiplex PCR assay on genomic DNA. The amplified TCR beta libraries were sequenced on the Illumina HiSeq System as 87-base-pair reads. The study's own analysis went as follows. In a later analysis, tens of millions of unique TCR beta chains were counted across the roughly 670 repertoires, and around 11 million of these chains were shared by at least two donors. To remove PCR and sequencing errors, raw reads were error-corrected and collapsed into unique sequences using a nearest-neighbor algorithm that merged closely related sequences. Alignment of CDR3 sequences to IMGT reference sequences was used to assign V, D and J gene segments. For a sequence to be retained, a match of at least six nucleotides was required to both a V gene segment and a J gene segment. A rearrangement counted as productive if the CDR3 had no stop codons and remained in frame with V and J, and every other rearrangement counted as non-productive. CDR3 was defined according to IMGT convention as the region running from the second conserved V-encoded cysteine to the conserved J-encoded phenylalanine. The earlier analysis of roughly 590 of the donors excluded sequences that lacked an unambiguous match to a single V gene segment. An earlier analysis of roughly 590 of the donors called V segments functional above 56.7% productive rearrangements and segregating when the between-donor standard deviation exceeded 5%. To diagnose cytomegalovirus status from the catalog of TCR beta chain sequences, a statistical classification framework was built. V and J gene assignment, in a later analysis, came from comparing TCR nucleotide sequences with IMGT/GENE-DB human TR gene sequences. The TCRdist pipeline was used in a later analysis to assign CDR3 sequences and most-parsimonious VDJ recombination scenarios. A later analysis defined each TCR beta chain by its CDR3 amino acid sequence plus V-gene family, and excluded reads lacking a unique V-gene family. To address suspected cross-contamination and a sequencing artifact, a later analysis removed approximately 590 highly shared, low-generation-probability nucleotide sequences. For each public chain, a later analysis derived a clonal expansion index from normalized ranks of inferred template counts within each repertoire. Generation probabilities in a later analysis came from a VDJ recombination model fitted to out-of-frame rearrangements, and those results were checked against IGoR. In a later analysis, TCR-TCR, TCR-HLA and TCR-CMV co-occurrence was scored with hypergeometric tests, and a repertoire-size bias correction was applied to TCR pairs. False discovery rates were estimated in a later analysis by permuting HLA or CMV assignments 20 times. A later analysis grouped co-occurring TCRs with DBSCAN, adding TCRdist sequence similarity when clustering within HLA-allele-positive subsets. For co-occurrence clustering, repertoires with fewer than 30,000 or more than 120,000 public chains were excluded, along with four or five repertoires with anomalous nucleotide sharing. This immuneACCESS table, as held by TCRdb, lists in-frame sequences with V and J called but not all clones. Of the missing ones, under half trace to an unresolved V gene in checked studies; the others have no known cause. V and J calls and clone size are as listed in that table; D and trimming were resolved from the DNA. Counted in this sample were some 200,000 clones; 75% to 90% of them appeared once. Clones ranked in the top ten supply approximately 1% of the sample.

Remarks on this clone: Its antigen is not yet known. There are no base qualities to consult, and no much larger clone falls within one base.

The cohort consisted of 600 or so healthy bone marrow donors. At the time of sampling, every cohort member was nominally healthy, though immune exposures that went unrecorded were likely present. The donor tested CMV seronegative and was one of the 352 seronegative cohort members. A peripheral blood sample was provided by each donor, and peripheral blood mononuclear cells were used for TCR beta sequencing. Genomic DNA was extracted from the blood cell samples with the Qiagen DNeasy Blood Extraction Kit. The specimen sequenced was PBMCs. The TCR sequence derives from a woman aged 18-35 years in good health and CMV-seronegative.

The CDR3 amino acid sequence is: CASSLRLDDGGEQFF. The DNA sequence follows: TGTGCCAGCAGCTTAAGACTTGACGACGGCGGTGAGCAGTTCTTC. The sequence is built from TRBV7-3 and TRBJ2-1, with an unclear D gene assignment. The cysteine opens and the phenylalanine closes a CDR3 of 15 amino acids. Kept here is only the CDR3 DNA, which spans 45 bases and is read in frame from base 1. The germline V gene yields SGHTA for CDR1 and FQGTGA for CDR2. V loses 1 base, J loses 9 bases, and the germline ends lie 16 bases apart.